These 4 T cell receptor beta chains originate from one sample sequenced in a study of blood T cell repertoires in COVID-19. This table comes from immunoSEQ multiplex PCR, and its TCRdb copy is limited to in-frame clones, with some not included. Seen here are 75,000 to 95,000 clones, around 82% observed once, and the top ten hold around 34%. The sequencing input was peripheral blood. The source of these receptors is a man between 60 and 70 years old with COVID-19, enrolled during active disease.

This clone was seen more than once but under ten times. The chain couples TRBV2 to TRBJ2-6; D is ambiguous. Germline V gene data show CDR1 as SNHLY and CDR2 as FYNNEI. Trimming left V 7 bases short and J 1 base short, with 11 bases between. This CDR3 region has 15 residues. CDR3 DNA sequence: TGTGCCAGCATGCCACAACCGTCTGGGGCCAACGTCCTGACTTTC. Protein sequence: CASMPQPSGANVLTF. Looking up the rest from reference TRBV2 and TRBJ2-6 gives the full variable domain: EPEVTQTPSHQVTQMGQEVILRCVPISNHLYFYWYRQILGQKVEFLVSFYNNEISEKSEIFDDQFSVERPDGSNFTLKIRSTKLEDSAMYFCASMPQPSGANVLTFGAGSRLTVL.

CDR3 DNA: TGTGCCAGCAGCTTGCGGAGGGGAGGAACAATCTCACCCCTCCACTTT. Protein product: CASSLRRGGTISPLHF. The chain recombines TRBV5-6 with TRBJ1-6; perhaps TRBD1 as D (5 bases). The V gene lost 1 base and the J gene lost 10 bases, with 18 bases spanning the gap. Per the germline V gene, CDR1 is SGHDT and CDR2 is YYEEEE. The CDR3 sequence is 16 residues long.

This chain uses TRBV7-3 with TRBJ2-7, with D perhaps TRBD2 (5 bases). The CDR3 extends over 12 amino acids. Trimming shortened V by 5 bases and J by 7 bases, and 12 bases separated the two germline ends. The germline CDR1 and CDR2 sequences are SGHTA and FQGTGA. The CDR3 coding sequence is TGTGCCAGCAGCAACCCCGGAGGAGAGCAGTACTTC. Translating it yields CASSNPGGEQYF.

The V gene is TRBV19, the J gene TRBJ1-1; possible D gene TRBD1, 5 bases. Trimming left V 4 bases short and J 0 bases short, with 15 bases between. The CDR3 has 16 residues. The germline gives CDR1 LNHDA, CDR2 SQIVND (reference sequence). In nucleotides, the CDR3 is TGTGCCAGTAGTAGAGAGCCAGGGCTCATGAACACTGAAGCTTTCTTT. Protein: CASSREPGLMNTEAFF. Supplemented by reference TRBV19 and TRBJ1-1, the full variable domain reads DGGITQSPKYLFRKEGQNVTLSCEQNLNHDAMYWYRQDPGQGLRLIYYSQIVNDFQKGDIAEGYSVSREKKESFPLTVTSAQKNPTAFYLCASSREPGLMNTEAFFGQGTRLTVV.